Reported below is one T cell receptor (beta chain). This record comes from a study of blood T cell repertoires in COVID-19. The wider study: PBMCs, B-cell-depleted T cells, or T cells provided the cDNA or gDNA that made up the material.

Here immunoSEQ multiplex PCR was the method, and the copy in TCRdb shows in-frame clones only, minus some. The sample records roughly 250,000 clones, 70% to 90% being singletons. This receptor was taken from a man aged 50 to 59 with acute or convalescent COVID-19. The sample taken for sequencing was peripheral blood.

As DNA, the CDR3 is TGTGCCAGCAGTAATGGACTGGGCTACGAGCAGTACTTC. Translating gives CASSNGLGYEQYF. This sequence joins TRBV5-6 and TRBJ2-7; perhaps TRBD2 as D (5 bases). The germline CDR1 and CDR2 sequences are SGHDT and YYEEEE. This CDR3 has 13 residues. The ends were cut back, 5 bases at V and 3 bases at J, with 12 bases in the middle.